One and the same sample provided the 30 T cell receptor beta chains below, sequenced in a study of radiotherapy plus CTLA-4 blockade in lung cancer. Sequencing was performed with immunoSEQ multiplex PCR; in TCRdb, only in-frame clones are kept and a portion is missing. This repertoire shows about 24,000 clones, 70% to 75% found once; its top ten account for 3.2%. Sequences were derived from peripheral blood, sampled from a patient treated with radiotherapy plus ipilimumab. The receptor set was obtained from a human donor with non-small cell lung cancer whose response to radiotherapy plus ipilimumab could not be evaluated.

The chain couples TRBV7-8 to TRBJ1-2; 9 bases are shared with TRBD1. Germline V lookup: CDR1 SGHVS, CDR2 FQNEAQ. The trim removed 5 bases at V and 7 bases at J, leaving 17 bases unmatched. The CDR3 runs to 17 residues. The CDR3, as DNA: TGTGCCAGCAGCCTGTGGCGCCGGGACAGGGTAATTACTGGCTACACCTTC. This encodes CASSLWRRDRVITGYTF.

This clone was observed a few times. This chain joins TRBV18 and TRBJ1-1; D might be TRBD1 (5 bases). V was trimmed by 5 bases and J by 1 base, leaving 11 bases between them. The CDR3 is made up of 14 amino acids. The V gene's germline CDR1 is KGHSH and CDR2 LQKENI. The CDR3 coding sequence is TGTGCCAGCTCAGCAGACAGAAAGAACACTGAAGCTTTCTTT. Its protein is CASSADRKNTEAFF.

This chain uses TRBV5-1 with TRBJ2-7; D not resolved. CDR3 length: 13 amino acids. Germline V gene data show CDR1 as SGHRS and CDR2 as YFSETQ. V was shortened by 1 base and J by 6 bases, with 11 bases between the two germline ends. In DNA form, the CDR3 reads TGCGCCAGCAGCTTGAGTGGGCAGGTCGAGCAGTACTTC. Protein product: CASSLSGQVEQYF.

The gene calls are TRBV28 and TRBJ2-7; D is possibly TRBD2 (7 bases). V shed 7 bases and J shed 2 bases, with 24 bases lying between them. The CDR3 contains 17 residues. Germline CDR1 reads MDHEN; CDR2 reads SYDVKM. CDR3 amino acids: CASNLKGGLLRTYEQYF. The CDR3 DNA reads TGTGCCAGCAATCTCAAGGGGGGACTATTAAGGACCTACGAGCAGTACTTC. Combining the CDR3 with reference TRBV28 and TRBJ2-7 gives the whole variable domain DVKVTQSSRYLVKRTGEKVFLECVQDMDHENMFWYRQDPGLGLRLIYFSYDVKMKEKGDIPEGYSVSREKKERFSLILESASTNQTSMYLCASNLKGGLLRTYEQYFGPGTRLTVT.

The chain carries TRBV7-9 and TRBJ2-5, with 15 bases identical to TRBD2. The CDR3 is 17 residues long. The ends lost 5 bases at V and 2 bases at J; junction bases unmatched: 6. The germline gives CDR1 SEHNR, CDR2 FQNEAQ (reference sequence). CDR3 region: CASSPGLAGGVQETQYF. CDR3 nucleotide sequence: TGTGCCAGCAGCCCGGGACTAGCGGGGGGTGTTCAAGAGACCCAGTACTTC. Drawing the rest from reference TRBV7-9 and TRBJ2-5, the complete variable domain is DTGVSQNPRHKITKRGQNVTFRCDPISEHNRLYWYRQTLGQGPEFLTYFQNEAQLEKSRLLSDRFSAERPKGSFSTLEIQRTEQGDSAMYLCASSPGLAGGVQETQYFGPGTRLLVL.

The J gene is TRBJ1-1, the V gene TRBV30, with D possibly TRBD1 on 5 matching bases. The CDR3 runs to 15 residues. Trimming cost V 1 base and J 0 bases, with 12 bases left between them. The germline V gene has CDR1 GTSNPN and CDR2 SVGIG (reference sequence). CDR3 amino acids: CAWSGGPGMNTEAFF. In DNA, the CDR3 is TGTGCCTGGAGTGGCGGTCCAGGGATGAACACTGAAGCTTTCTTT.

The V and J genes are TRBV6-6 and TRBJ1-6; D perhaps matches TRBD1 (6 bases). V was cut by 5 bases and J by 9 bases, with 11 bases left in between. From germline, CDR1 is MNHNY and CDR2 SVGAGI (reference sequence). This CDR3 has 13 amino acids. This chain's CDR3 is CASSPTGISPLHF. CDR3 nucleotide sequence: TGTGCCAGCAGTCCCACAGGGATTTCACCCCTCCACTTT.

This sequence joins TRBV2 and TRBJ2-2; 12 nucleotides match TRBD2. The germline gives CDR1 SNHLY, CDR2 FYNNEI. The CDR3 runs 17 residues. The ends lost 5 bases at V and 0 bases at J; junction bases unmatched: 4. Here the CDR3 DNA reads TGTGCCAGCAGTTTTACTAGCGGGAGGACGAACACCGGGGAGCTGTTTTTT. Encoded protein: CASSFTSGRTNTGELFF. Full variable domain (outside the CDR3, taken from reference TRBV2 and TRBJ2-2): EPEVTQTPSHQVTQMGQEVILRCVPISNHLYFYWYRQILGQKVEFLVSFYNNEISEKSEIFDDQFSVERPDGSNFTLKIRSTKLEDSAMYFCASSFTSGRTNTGELFFGEGSRLTVL.

The rearrangement uses TRBV5-4 and TRBJ2-2; possible D gene TRBD1, 6 bases. Trimming took 2 bases from V and 2 from J, leaving 10 bases between them. The CDR3 is made up of 15 amino acids. In germline, CDR1 is SGHNT, CDR2 YYREEE (reference sequence). CDR3 amino acids: CASSFEGTNTGELFF. The CDR3 nucleotides read TGTGCCAGCAGCTTTGAGGGGACAAACACCGGGGAGCTGTTTTTT.

The chain has TRBV30 and TRBJ2-7; 9 nucleotides line up with TRBD2. V shed 4 bases, J shed 0 bases, and the junction held 4 bases outside the gene matches. Germline CDR1 GTSNPN, CDR2 SVGIG (reference sequence). This CDR3 is 14 amino acids long. The CDR3: CAWTAGGSSYEQYF. The CDR3 nucleotides read TGTGCCTGGACGGCGGGGGGGAGCTCCTACGAGCAGTACTTC.

Concerning this clone: A junction end diverges from the germline sequence, so it may reflect a read error. The chain carries TRBV29-1 and TRBJ2-1; 8 nucleotides agree with TRBD1. There are 13 residues in the CDR3. Germline V gene data show CDR1 as SQVTM and CDR2 as ANQGSEA. CDR3 in amino acids: CSVGTGSLHEQFF. For the CDR3, the DNA is TGCAGCGTTGGGACAGGGTCTTTACATGAACAGTTCTTC.

This chain joins TRBV6-5 and TRBJ2-3, with D tentatively TRBD2 (6 bases). This CDR3 region has 15 residues. The germline V gene has CDR1 MNHEY and CDR2 SVGAGI. With 6 bases removed from V and 5 bases from J, the gap between germline ends came to 18 bases. CDR3 bases: TGTGCCAGCAGCCTGCCATTTGGGGGAGGAGATACGCAGTATTTT. This codes for CASSLPFGGGDTQYF.

This clone was picked up a small number of times. CDR3 loop: CASSIRTSGRLYEQYF. For the CDR3, the DNA is TGTGCCAGCAGCATACGGACTAGCGGGAGGCTCTACGAGCAGTACTTC. V is TRBV5-5 and J is TRBJ2-7, with 14 bases aligning to TRBD2. The germline V gene has CDR1 SGHKS and CDR2 YYEKEE (reference sequence). The CDR3 has 16 residues. The J segment lost 3 bases and the V segment lost 4 bases, leaving 6 bases of the junction unmatched.

This clone appeared a single time. This chain uses TRBV5-1 with TRBJ2-7; perhaps TRBD1 as D (5 bases). The V gene's germline CDR1 is SGHRS and CDR2 YFSETQ. The CDR3 is made up of 13 amino acids. V was shortened by 4 bases and J by 3 bases, with 11 bases between the two germline ends. DNA of the CDR3: TGCGCCAGCAGCCAAGACAGTGGCTACGAGCAGTACTTC. It codes for CASSQDSGYEQYF.

The rearrangement links TRBV7-3 to TRBJ2-1; 8 bases fit TRBD2. With 5 bases clipped from V and 9 bases from J, the junction kept 12 bases outside the gene matches. The CDR3 totals 15 residues. Germline CDR1 SGHTA, CDR2 FQGTGA. Here the CDR3 reads CASSQASGGSSEQFF. Written as DNA, the CDR3 is TGTGCCAGCAGCCAGGCCAGCGGGGGATCTAGTGAGCAGTTCTTC.

In this sample, this clone turned up a few times. The genes are TRBV19 and TRBJ1-4; 7 positions match TRBD1. The V gene's germline CDR1 is LNHDA and CDR2 SQIVND (reference sequence). The CDR3 length is 18 residues. V was pared by 6 bases and J by 0 bases, with 13 bases of the junction left unmatched. CDR3 nucleotide sequence: TGTGCCAGTAGCCCTCGAGGGGGCTTCGTGGCAACTAATGAAAAACTGTTTTTT. Its translation: CASSPRGGFVATNEKLFF.

This sequence joins TRBV29-1 and TRBJ2-2; TRBD2 aligns across 10 bases. This CDR3 has 14 amino acids. V lost 6 bases, J lost 7 bases, and 8 bases stayed unmatched. CDR1 and CDR2 (germline): SQVTM, ANQGSEA. DNA for the CDR3: TGCAGCGTCTCCACTAGCGGGACGGGCGGGGAGCTGTTTTTT. As protein: CSVSTSGTGGELFF.

The chain couples TRBV18 to TRBJ2-5; tentative D call: TRBD1 (5 bases). Germline CDR1 and CDR2: KGHSH and LQKENI. The CDR3 is made up of 14 amino acids. Trimming took 5 bases from V and 2 from J, leaving 12 bases between them. In DNA form, the CDR3 reads TGTGCCAGCTCAATCAATCAGGGACAAGAGACCCAGTACTTC. It yields the protein CASSINQGQETQYF.

CDR3 sequence reads: CASSATSVSDTQYF. The CDR3 coding sequence is TGTGCCAGCAGTGCTACTAGCGTGTCAGATACGCAGTATTTT. V gene TRBV6-5 combines with J gene TRBJ2-3; 7 nucleotides align to TRBD2. Germline loops: CDR1 MNHEY, CDR2 SVGAGI. The CDR3 consists of 14 residues. V gave up 5 bases and J gave up 4 bases; unmatched junction bases: 6.

This clone has a handful of counts. The rearrangement joins TRBV19 to TRBJ2-7; maybe TRBD1 (5 bases). This CDR3 has 15 residues. V dropped 1 base and J dropped 4 bases, with 14 bases sitting between them. Germline loops: CDR1 LNHDA, CDR2 SQIVND (reference sequence). Written as DNA, the CDR3 is TGTGCCAGTAGTATAGCCGACAGTGGTTGGTACGAGCAGTACTTC. Protein product: CASSIADSGWYEQYF.

This rearrangement joins TRBV4-1 to TRBJ2-5; 10 nucleotides line up with TRBD2. The CDR3 is 15 residues long. Germline V gives CDR1 MGHRA, CDR2 YSYEKL. V shed 3 bases and J 5 bases; nucleotides not matched to a gene: 6. The CDR3 sequence is CASSHYLAGEETQYF. CDR3 DNA: TGCGCCAGCAGCCACTACCTAGCGGGAGAGGAGACCCAGTACTTC.

There are a few counts of this clone. This chain joins TRBV10-3 and TRBJ1-1, with D perhaps TRBD1 (6 bases). Germline CDR1 reads ENHRY; CDR2 reads SYGVKD. Trimming stripped 7 bases from V and 2 bases from J, with 14 bases between. This CDR3 is 14 amino acids long. The CDR3 loop reads CAINSRGGNTEAFF. In DNA, the CDR3 is TGTGCCATCAATAGCCGCGGGGGCAACACTGAAGCTTTCTTT.

The V call is TRBV9, the J call TRBJ2-1; 7 bases are shared with TRBD1. The CDR3 has 15 residues. In germline, CDR1 is SGDLS, CDR2 YYNGEE. J lost 4 bases, V lost 0 bases, and 4 bases had no gene match. CDR3 in DNA: TGTGCCAGCAGCGTAGGAGGGGGCAAGTACAATGAGCAGTTCTTC. Its protein is CASSVGGGKYNEQFF.

As for this clone: This sample also contains other DNA sequences that code for the same CDR3. The chain links TRBV5-1 to TRBJ1-1; a weak D match, TRBD1 (6 bases). Germline-derived CDR1 and CDR2 are SGHRS and YFSETQ. V shed 0 bases and J shed 2 bases, with 11 bases lying between them. The CDR3 has 15 amino acids. The CDR3 DNA reads as TGCGCCAGCAGCTTGGGGACAGCGCTTAACACTGAAGCTTTCTTT. It is translated as CASSLGTALNTEAFF.

The chain combines TRBV9 with TRBJ1-3, with D maybe TRBD1 (5 bases). This CDR3 is built from 15 residues. Deletions cut 2 bases from V and 1 base from J, with 10 bases between. In germline, CDR1 is SGDLS, CDR2 YYNGEE. The CDR3 spells CASSVGHLSGNTIYF. The DNA of the CDR3 is TGTGCCAGCAGCGTCGGACACTTATCTGGAAACACCATATATTTT.

The chain has TRBV5-1 and TRBJ1-1; TRBD1 aligns across 7 bases. The V gene end was trimmed by 1 base and the J gene end by 9 bases; junction bases not matched to a gene: 3. The CDR3 runs to 12 residues. Germline CDR1 and CDR2: SGHRS and YFSETQ. The CDR3 here is CASSLQQGQAFF. The CDR3 nucleotides are TGCGCCAGCAGCTTGCAACAGGGGCAAGCTTTCTTT.

This chain links TRBV19 with TRBJ1-1, with D hard to call. In germline, CDR1 is LNHDA, CDR2 SQIVND (reference sequence). The CDR3 has 13 residues. Trimming took 6 bases from V and 1 from J, leaving 9 bases between them. The DNA of the CDR3 is TGTGCCAGTAGCAATTCCAGGAACACTGAAGCTTTCTTT. This codes for CASSNSRNTEAFF.

The J gene is TRBJ2-3, the V gene TRBV30; 7 nucleotides match TRBD2. Germline lookup yields CDR1 GTSNPN and CDR2 SVGIG (reference sequence). The V and J ends lost 0 bases and 0 bases, in that order; junction bases with no gene match: 0. CDR3 size: 14 residues. The CDR3 bases are TGTGCCTGGAGTGTGGGGGGGAGCACAGATACGCAGTATTTT. This gives the protein CAWSVGGSTDTQYF.

This clone has more than one count but fewer than ten. The chain is built from TRBV19 and TRBJ1-2; D is uncertain. CDR3 length: 11 amino acids. V was trimmed by 5 bases and J by 2 bases, leaving 3 bases between them. From germline, CDR1 is LNHDA and CDR2 SQIVND (reference sequence). CDR3 in DNA: TGTGCCAGTAGTCAAAACTATGGCTACACCTTC. It encodes CASSQNYGYTF.

This chain's CDR3 is CASSLLRDRGYEQYF. Written as DNA, the CDR3 is TGTGCCAGCAGCTTGCTCCGGGACAGGGGGTACGAGCAGTACTTC. The chain employs TRBV5-5 and TRBJ2-7, with TRBD1 matching over 11 bases. V lost 1 base, J lost 4 bases, and 4 bases stayed unmatched. From germline, CDR1 is SGHKS and CDR2 YYEKEE (reference sequence). CDR3 length equals 15 residues.